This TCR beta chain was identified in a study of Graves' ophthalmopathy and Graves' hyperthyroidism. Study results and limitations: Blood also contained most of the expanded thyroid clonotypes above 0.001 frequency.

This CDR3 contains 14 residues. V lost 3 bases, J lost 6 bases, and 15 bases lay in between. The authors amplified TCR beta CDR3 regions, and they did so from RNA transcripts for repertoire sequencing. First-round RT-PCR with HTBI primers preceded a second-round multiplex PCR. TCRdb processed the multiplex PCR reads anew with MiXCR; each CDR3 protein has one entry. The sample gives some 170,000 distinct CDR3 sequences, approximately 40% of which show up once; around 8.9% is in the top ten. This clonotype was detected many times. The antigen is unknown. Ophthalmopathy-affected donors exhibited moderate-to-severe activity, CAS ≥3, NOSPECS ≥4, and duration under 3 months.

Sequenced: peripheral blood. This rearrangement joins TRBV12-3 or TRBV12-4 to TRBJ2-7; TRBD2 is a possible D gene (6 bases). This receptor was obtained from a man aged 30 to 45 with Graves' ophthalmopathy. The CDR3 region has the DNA TGTGCCAGCAGTTTGACGGGAGACGAGGGCGAGCAGTACTTC. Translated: CASSLTGDEGEQYF.